The clone carrying this T cell receptor (beta chain) showed up many times. The sample originates from a study of neurological immune-mediated disorders. Via MiXCR, TCRdb re-called the 5' RACE reads, giving one row per CDR3 protein. The sample yields 44,000 or so distinct CDR3 sequences, about 6.3% seen once. The CDR3 extends over 14 amino acids. The V and J ends lost 5 bases and 5 bases respectively, with 12 bases between them. Germline V gene lookup returns CDR1 SEHNR and CDR2 FQNEAQ (reference sequence). The chain is built from TRBV7-9 and TRBJ2-2, with TRBD2 as a possible D gene (6 bases). The TCR originated in a middle-aged woman in good health. The sample consisted of CD4+ T cells from blood. CDR3 coding DNA: TGTGCCAGCAGCCCGGGAGCGTGGACCGGGGAGCTGTTTTTT. Its protein product is CASSPGAWTGELFF.